What follows describes a single T cell receptor (beta chain). CDR1 and CDR2 (germline): MDHEN, SYDVKM. Losses at the gene ends were 2 bases for V and 2 bases for J; bases not matched to a gene: 7. The CDR3 has 18 amino acids. These data originate in a study of T cells of healthy individuals. MiXCR, run by TCRdb on the 5' RACE reads, gives a single entry per CDR3 protein. The top ten clones hold more than 5.5% of a sample with around 98,000 distinct CDR3 sequences, roughly 15% of them seen once. The J gene is TRBJ2-4, the V gene TRBV28, with TRBD2 matching over 12 bases. This clonotype originated in a human donor in good health. CDR3 sequence: CASSLGLGLAGTKNIQYF. In DNA, the CDR3 is TGTGCCAGCAGTTTAGGGCTCGGACTAGCGGGGACCAAAAACATTCAGTACTTC. Full variable domain (remainder filled in from reference TRBV28 and TRBJ2-4): DVKVTQSSRYLVKRTGEKVFLECVQDMDHENMFWYRQDPGLGLRLIYFSYDVKMKEKGDIPEGYSVSREKKERFSLILESASTNQTSMYLCASSLGLGLAGTKNIQYFGAGTRLSVL.